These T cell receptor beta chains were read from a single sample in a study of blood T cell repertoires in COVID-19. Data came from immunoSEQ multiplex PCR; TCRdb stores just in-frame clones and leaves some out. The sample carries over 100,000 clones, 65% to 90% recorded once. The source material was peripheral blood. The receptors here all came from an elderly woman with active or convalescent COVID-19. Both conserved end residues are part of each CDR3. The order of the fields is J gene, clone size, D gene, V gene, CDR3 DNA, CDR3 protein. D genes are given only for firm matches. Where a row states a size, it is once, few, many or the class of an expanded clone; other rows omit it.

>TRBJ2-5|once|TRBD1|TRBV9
TGTGCCAGCAGCGTCAGGTGGACAGGACAAGAGACCCAGTACTTC
CASSVRWTGQETQYF
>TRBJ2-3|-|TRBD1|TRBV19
TGTGCCAGTAGTATTTTCGCGGAAAGGGGGCTGTATTTT
CASSIFAERGLYF
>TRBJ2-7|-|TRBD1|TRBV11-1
TGTGCCAGCAGCCGACTGGGACAGGCCCCTTCCTACGAGCAGTACTTC
CASSRLGQAPSYEQYF
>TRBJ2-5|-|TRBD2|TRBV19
TGTGCCAGTAGTGGGACTAGCGGGACGGGGACCCAGTACTTC
CASSGTSGTGTQYF
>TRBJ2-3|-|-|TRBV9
TGTGCCAGCAGCGTTGGCATCCCAGATACGCAGTATTTT
CASSVGIPDTQYF
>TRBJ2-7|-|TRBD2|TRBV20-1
TGCAGTGCTAGTCTTTCTCTAGCGGGGGAGCAGTACTTC
CSASLSLAGEQYF
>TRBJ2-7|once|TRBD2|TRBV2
TGTGCCAGCAGTGAGACCCTTGGGATAGCGGGAAGGTACGAGCAGTACTTC
CASSETLGIAGRYEQYF
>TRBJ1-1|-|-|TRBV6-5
TGTGCCAGCAGCCTAGACAGGTCTGAAGCTTTCTTT
CASSLDRSEAFF
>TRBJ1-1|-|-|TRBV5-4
TGTGCCAGCAGCTTAGTTCGGGTCGGAGAAGCTTTCTTT
CASSLVRVGEAFF
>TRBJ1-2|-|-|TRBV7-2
TGTGCCAGCAGCTCGAGGGGGGGTGATGGCTACACCTTC
CASSSRGGDGYTF
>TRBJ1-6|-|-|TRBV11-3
TGTGCCAGCAGGATTGGGAGCTCCTATAATTCACCCCTCCACTTT
CASRIGSSYNSPLHF
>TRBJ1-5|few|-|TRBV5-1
TGCGCCAGCAGCTTGGAAGGGGATTTTAGGAACCAGCCCCAGCATTTT
CASSLEGDFRNQPQHF
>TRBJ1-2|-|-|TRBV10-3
TGTGCCATCGGGTTTCGGGGCGGGAGTAGTAGGGCGAACTATGGCTACACCTTC
CAIGFRGGSSRANYGYTF
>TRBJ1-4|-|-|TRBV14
TGTGCCAGCAGCGACCACAGGGTTGGCCTAGGTGAAAAACTGTTTTTT
CASSDHRVGLGEKLFF
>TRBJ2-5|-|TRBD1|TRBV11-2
TGTGCCAGCAGCTTAGGGGACAGGGTATTGGAGACCCAGTACTTC
CASSLGDRVLETQYF
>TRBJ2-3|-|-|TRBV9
TGTGCCAGCAGTGAGAATCACAGGGTGACAGATACGCAGTATTTT
CASSENHRVTDTQYF
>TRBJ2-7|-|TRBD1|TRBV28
TGTGCCAGCAGTTTAGGGACAGGATCCTACGAGCAGTACTTC
CASSLGTGSYEQYF
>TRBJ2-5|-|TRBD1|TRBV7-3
TGTGCCAGCAGCTTACTACAGGGGGAGACCCAGTACTTC
CASSLLQGETQYF
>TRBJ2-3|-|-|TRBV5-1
TGCGCCAGCAGCTTTGGTGATTTTACAAGAGATACGCAGTATTTT
CASSFGDFTRDTQYF
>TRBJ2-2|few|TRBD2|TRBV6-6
TGTGCCAGCAGTTATGGCGGGGGCACCGGGGAGCTGTTTTTT
CASSYGGGTGELFF
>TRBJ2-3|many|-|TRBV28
TGTGCCAGCAGTTTGAGCGGCAGACTGCTAGATACGCAGTATTTT
CASSLSGRLLDTQYF
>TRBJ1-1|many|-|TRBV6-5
TGTGCCAGCAGTTCTCGGGATGAGAACACTGAAGCTTTCTTT
CASSSRDENTEAFF
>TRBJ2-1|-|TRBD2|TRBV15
TGTGCCACCAGCCGCGCTAGCGGGGGTGTAGGGGAGCAGTTCTTC
CATSRASGGVGEQFF
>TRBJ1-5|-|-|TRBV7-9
TGTGCCAGCATCGCGGAAGCTGGGCCCCAGCATTTT
CASIAEAGPQHF
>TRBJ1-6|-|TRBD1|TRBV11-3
TGTGCCAGCAGCTTAAACAGGGGGTCACCCCTCCACTTT
CASSLNRGSPLHF
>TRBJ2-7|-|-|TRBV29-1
TGCAGCGTTGCGGGACAAACCTACGAGCAGTACTTC
CSVAGQTYEQYF
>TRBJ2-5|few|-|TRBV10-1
TGCGCCAGCAGTAATGGGGGGGCCGGGGAGACCCAGTACTTC
CASSNGGAGETQYF
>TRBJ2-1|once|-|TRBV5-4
TGTGCCAGCAGCTTGCTTCTAGCCCATGAGCAGTTCTTC
CASSLLLAHEQFF
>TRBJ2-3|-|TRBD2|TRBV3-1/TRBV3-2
TGTGCCAGCAGCCTCGCGGGGGCAGATACGCAGTATTTT
CASSLAGADTQYF
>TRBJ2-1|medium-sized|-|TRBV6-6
TGTGCCGGAGGCCCGGCGAGCTCCTACAATGAGCAGTTCTTC
CAGGPASSYNEQFF
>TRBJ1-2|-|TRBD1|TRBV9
TGTGCCAGCAGCGTAGGGAATCGGGCAGGGGGCTTGGGCAACTATGGCTACACCTTC
CASSVGNRAGGLGNYGYTF
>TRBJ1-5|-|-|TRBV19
TGTGCCAGTAGACAGGGTCGCGGGAGCAATCAGCCCCAGCATTTT
CASRQGRGSNQPQHF
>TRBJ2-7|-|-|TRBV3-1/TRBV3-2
TGTGCCAGCAGCCAGGTTTCGGGAGAGCAGTACTTC
CASSQVSGEQYF
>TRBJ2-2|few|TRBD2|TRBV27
TGTGCCAGCAGTTGGGGACTAGCGAAGACCGGGGAGCTGTTTTTT
CASSWGLAKTGELFF
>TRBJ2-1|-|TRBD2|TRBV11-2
TGTGCCAGCAGCCGAGTCCCCGGGACTAGCAGCTACAATGAGCAGTTCTTC
CASSRVPGTSSYNEQFF
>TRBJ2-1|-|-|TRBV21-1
TGTGCCAGCATTTGGGACTGGGACAATGAGCAGTTCTTC
CASIWDWDNEQFF
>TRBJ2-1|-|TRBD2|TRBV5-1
TGCGCCAGCAGCACCGGGACTAGCGGGAGGGCCTCTTATAATGAGCAGTTCTTC
CASSTGTSGRASYNEQFF
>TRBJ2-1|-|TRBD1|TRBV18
TGTGCCAGCTCACAAACAGGGGTACGTGGTGAGCAGTTCTTC
CASSQTGVRGEQFF
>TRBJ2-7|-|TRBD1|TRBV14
TGTGCCAGCAGCCAACTCGGGACAGGGCTATACGAGCAGTACTTC
CASSQLGTGLYEQYF
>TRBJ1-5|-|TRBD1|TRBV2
TGTGCCAGCAGTGAAGAAGGGGGCCGGGGTCAGCCCCAGCATTTT
CASSEEGGRGQPQHF
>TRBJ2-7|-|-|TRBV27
TGTGCCAGCAGTTTGTCCAGACCCAAGACAGCCTACGAGCAGTACTTC
CASSLSRPKTAYEQYF
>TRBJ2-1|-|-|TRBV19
TGTGCCAGTAGTATAGGCAGAGGGTTAGCCTACAATGAGCAGTTCTTC
CASSIGRGLAYNEQFF
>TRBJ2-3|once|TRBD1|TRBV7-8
TGTGCCAGCAGCCTCATGGACAGGGTCGCAGATACGCAGTATTTT
CASSLMDRVADTQYF
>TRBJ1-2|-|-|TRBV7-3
TGTGCCAGCAGCCGTAAGGACAGAGGTGGCTACACCTTC
CASSRKDRGGYTF
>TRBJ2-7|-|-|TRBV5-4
TGTGCCAGCAGCTTGGGGGGGCAGGGGAGCTACGAGCAGTACTTC
CASSLGGQGSYEQYF
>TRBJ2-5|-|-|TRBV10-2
TGCGCCAGCAGTGATCTCCAAGAGACCCAGTACTTC
CASSDLQETQYF
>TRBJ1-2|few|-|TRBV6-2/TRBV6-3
TGTGCCAGCAGCCGCAAAAGGGAGAACTATGGCTACACCTTC
CASSRKRENYGYTF
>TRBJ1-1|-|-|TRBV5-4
TGTGCCAGCAGCCTTACTAGGTTGAACACTGAAGCTTTCTTT
CASSLTRLNTEAFF
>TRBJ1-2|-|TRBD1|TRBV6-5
TGTGCCAGCAGTACGACAGGGACCTATGGCTACACCTTC
CASSTTGTYGYTF
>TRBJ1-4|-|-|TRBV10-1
TGCGCCAGCAGCGGCCCGGGCAGGGGTACTGAAAAACTGTTTTTT
CASSGPGRGTEKLFF
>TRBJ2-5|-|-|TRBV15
TGTGCCACCAGCAGTCACTACGAGGCGGGTCTCCAAGAGACCCAGTACTTC
CATSSHYEAGLQETQYF
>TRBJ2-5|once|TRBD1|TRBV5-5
TGTGCCAGCAGCGACAGGGGGAGGGGGACCCAGTACTTC
CASSDRGRGTQYF
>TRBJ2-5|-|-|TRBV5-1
TGCGCCAGCAGCTTGGCCCAGGGCAGCGAGACCCAGTACTTC
CASSLAQGSETQYF
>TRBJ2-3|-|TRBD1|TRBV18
TGTGCCAGCTCACCGACGTCCGGGACAGGACTTGGGGGGCAGTATTTT
CASSPTSGTGLGGQYF
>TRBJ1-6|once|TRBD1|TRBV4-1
TGCGCCAGCAGCCAACGACAGGGGGCCCGGAATTCACCCCTCCACTTT
CASSQRQGARNSPLHF
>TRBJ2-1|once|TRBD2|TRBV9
TGTGCCAGCAGCGTAGGGCTAGCGGGAGGGCCGTGGAATGAGCAGTTCTTC
CASSVGLAGGPWNEQFF
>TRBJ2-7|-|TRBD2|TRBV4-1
TGCGCCAGCAGCCAAGCCTTCAGGACTAGCGGCTACGAGCAGTACTTC
CASSQAFRTSGYEQYF